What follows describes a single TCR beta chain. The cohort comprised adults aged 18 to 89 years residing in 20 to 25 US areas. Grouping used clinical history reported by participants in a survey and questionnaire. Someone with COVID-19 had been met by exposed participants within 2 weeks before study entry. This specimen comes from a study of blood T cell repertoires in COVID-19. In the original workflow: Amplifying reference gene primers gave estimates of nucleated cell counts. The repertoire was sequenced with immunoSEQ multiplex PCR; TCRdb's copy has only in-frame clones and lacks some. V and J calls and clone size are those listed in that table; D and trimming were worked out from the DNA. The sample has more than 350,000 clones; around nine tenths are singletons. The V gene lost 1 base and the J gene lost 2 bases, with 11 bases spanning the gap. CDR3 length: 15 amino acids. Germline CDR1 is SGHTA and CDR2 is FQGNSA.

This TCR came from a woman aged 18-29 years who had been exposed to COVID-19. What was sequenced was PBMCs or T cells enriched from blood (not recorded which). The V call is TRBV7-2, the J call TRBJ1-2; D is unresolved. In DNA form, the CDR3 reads TGTGCCAGCAGCTTAGTTGGGCCAGTAAACTATGGCTACACCTTC. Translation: CASSLVGPVNYGYTF.